A selection of T cell receptor beta chains follows, all from one sample in a study of control samples from healthy donors and cancer patients. Sequenced by immunoSEQ multiplex PCR; TCRdb stores in-frame clones only, minus some. The sample carries approximately 70,000 clones, roughly nine tenths recorded once. Sequencing input: PBMCs. Receptors were obtained from a man in his fifties or sixties with colorectal cancer. Each CDR3 is given with its conserved first and last residue. Each record gives: clone size, D gene, V gene, J gene, CDR3 protein, CDR3 DNA. A D gene is named only where the DNA matches it firmly. A clone size is listed for some rows: how often the clone was seen (once, few, many), or a class if it is expanded.

NA,TRBD2,TRBV5-6,TRBJ2-7,CASSLAGTSGGGQYF,TGTGCCAGCAGCTTGGCCGGGACTAGCGGGGGAGGGCAGTACTTC
once,NA,TRBV21-1,TRBJ1-3,CASSRTKPPGNTIYF,TGTGCCAGCAGCAGGACAAAACCCCCTGGAAACACCATATATTTT
NA,NA,TRBV27,TRBJ2-7,CASSIFNEGSEQYF,TGTGCCAGCAGTATTTTCAACGAAGGATCCGAGCAGTACTTC
NA,NA,TRBV12-3/TRBV12-4,TRBJ1-6,CASSFEVRSPLHF,TGTGCCAGCAGTTTCGAGGTCCGGTCACCCCTCCACTTT
NA,TRBD1,TRBV2,TRBJ1-2,CASSGGQGKGGYTF,TGTGCCAGCAGTGGCGGACAGGGTAAAGGTGGCTACACCTTC
once,NA,TRBV19,TRBJ2-7,CASGRSSYEQYF,TGTGCCAGTGGGAGGAGCTCCTACGAGCAGTACTTC
NA,NA,TRBV5-1,TRBJ2-3,CASSWQHGSTDTQYF,TGCGCCAGCAGCTGGCAACACGGAAGCACAGATACGCAGTATTTT
few,NA,TRBV25-1,TRBJ2-1,CASSTSIWGEQFF,TGTGCCAGCAGCACAAGCATATGGGGGGAGCAGTTCTTC
NA,TRBD2,TRBV3-1/TRBV3-2,TRBJ2-7,CASSQLTSGGAGQYF,TGTGCCAGCAGCCAATTGACTAGCGGGGGGGCCGGACAGTACTTC
NA,TRBD2,TRBV20-1,TRBJ2-5,CSASHLLAGGDATQYF,TGCAGTGCTAGTCACCTACTAGCGGGGGGGGACGCGACCCAGTACTTC
NA,NA,TRBV9,TRBJ2-2,CASSQEMTGELFF,TGTGCCAGCAGCCAAGAGATGACCGGGGAGCTGTTTTTT
NA,TRBD1,TRBV3-1/TRBV3-2,TRBJ1-1,CASSQQGAGNTEAFF,TGTGCCAGCAGCCAACAGGGGGCGGGGAACACTGAAGCTTTCTTT
NA,TRBD1,TRBV5-4,TRBJ2-7,CASSPGTGVLYEQYF,TGTGCCAGCAGCCCCGGGACAGGGGTTCTCTACGAGCAGTACTTC
NA,NA,TRBV30,TRBJ2-4,CAWSEGGSKNIQYF,TGTGCCTGGAGTGAGGGGGGAAGCAAAAACATTCAGTACTTC
NA,NA,TRBV3-1/TRBV3-2,TRBJ2-7,CASSQDIGGYEQYF,TGTGCCAGCAGCCAAGATATCGGCGGCTACGAGCAGTACTTC
NA,TRBD2,TRBV15,TRBJ2-7,CATSRVVAGSHEQYF,TGTGCCACCAGCAGAGTGGTAGCGGGGAGCCACGAGCAGTACTTC
NA,TRBD2,TRBV5-4,TRBJ2-5,CASSSKRGGQETQYF,TGTGCCAGCAGCTCTAAGCGGGGGGGCCAGGAGACCCAGTACTTC
NA,NA,TRBV2,TRBJ2-7,CASRADGYEQYF,TGTGCCAGCAGGGCGGACGGGTACGAGCAGTACTTC
NA,NA,TRBV10-3,TRBJ2-3,CAISGGSGAVTDTQYF,TGTGCCATCAGTGGTGGGTCGGGGGCCGTCACAGATACGCAGTATTTT
NA,NA,TRBV12-3/TRBV12-4,TRBJ2-7,CASSSDIYEQYF,TGTGCCAGCAGTTCCGACATCTACGAGCAGTACTTC